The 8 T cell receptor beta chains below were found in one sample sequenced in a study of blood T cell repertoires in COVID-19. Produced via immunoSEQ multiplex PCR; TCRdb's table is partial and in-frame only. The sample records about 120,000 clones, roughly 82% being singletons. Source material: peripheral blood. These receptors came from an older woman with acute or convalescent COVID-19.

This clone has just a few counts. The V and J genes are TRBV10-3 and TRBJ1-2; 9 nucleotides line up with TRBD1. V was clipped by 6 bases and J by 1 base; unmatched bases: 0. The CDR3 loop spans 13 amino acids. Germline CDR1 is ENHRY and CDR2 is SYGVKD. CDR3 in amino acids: CAIRDRGNYGYTF. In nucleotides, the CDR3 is TGTGCCATCAGGGACAGGGGTAACTATGGCTACACCTTC.

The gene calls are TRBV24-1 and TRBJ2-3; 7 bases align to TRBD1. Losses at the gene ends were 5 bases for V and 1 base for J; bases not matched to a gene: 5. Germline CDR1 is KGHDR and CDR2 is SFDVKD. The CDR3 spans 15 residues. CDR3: CATSAYGTGTDTQYF. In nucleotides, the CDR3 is TGTGCCACCAGTGCTTATGGGACAGGCACAGATACGCAGTATTTT.

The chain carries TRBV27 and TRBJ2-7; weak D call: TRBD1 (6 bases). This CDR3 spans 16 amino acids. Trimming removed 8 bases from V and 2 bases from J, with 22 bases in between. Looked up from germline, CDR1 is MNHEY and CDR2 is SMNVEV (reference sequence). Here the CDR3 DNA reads TGTGCCAGCTCCCCCTCCTTGGTTGGGGGCCCCTACGAGCAGTACTTC. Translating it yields CASSPSLVGGPYEQYF.

The CDR3 is CASSGRQPYSNQPQHF. In nucleotides, the CDR3 is TGTGCCAGTAGTGGGCGACAGCCCTATAGCAATCAGCCCCAGCATTTT. This sequence joins TRBV19 and TRBJ1-5, with TRBD1 as a possible D gene (5 bases). Per germline, CDR1 LNHDA and CDR2 SQIVND (reference sequence). V was trimmed by 5 bases and J by 0 bases, leaving 14 bases between them. The CDR3 covers 16 residues.

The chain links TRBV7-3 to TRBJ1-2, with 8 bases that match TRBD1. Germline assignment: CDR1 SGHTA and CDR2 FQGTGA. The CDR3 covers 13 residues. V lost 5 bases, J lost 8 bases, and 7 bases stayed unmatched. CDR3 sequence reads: CASSPYGQGGYTF. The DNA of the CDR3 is TGTGCCAGCAGCCCATATGGACAGGGAGGCTACACCTTC. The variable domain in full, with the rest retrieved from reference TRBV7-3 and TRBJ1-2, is GAGVSQTPSNKVTEKGKYVELRCDPISGHTALYWYRQSLGQGPEFLIYFQGTGAADDSGLPNDRFFAVRPEGSVSTLKIQRTERGDSAVYLCASSPYGQGGYTFGSGTRLTVV.

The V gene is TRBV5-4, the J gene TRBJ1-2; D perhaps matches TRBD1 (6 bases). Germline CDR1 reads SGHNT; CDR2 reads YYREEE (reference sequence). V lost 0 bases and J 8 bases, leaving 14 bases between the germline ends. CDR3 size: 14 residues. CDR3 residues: CASSLEGGSGGYTF. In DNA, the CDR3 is TGTGCCAGCAGCTTGGAGGGGGGGTCTGGCGGCTACACCTTC.

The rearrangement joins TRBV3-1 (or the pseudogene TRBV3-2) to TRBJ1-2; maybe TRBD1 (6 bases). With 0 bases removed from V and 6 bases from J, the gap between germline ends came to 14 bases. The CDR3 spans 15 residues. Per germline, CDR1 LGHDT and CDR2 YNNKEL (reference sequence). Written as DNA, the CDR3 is TGTGCCAGCAGCCAAGATCTGGGGGGGCGGAATGGCTACACCTTC. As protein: CASSQDLGGRNGYTF.

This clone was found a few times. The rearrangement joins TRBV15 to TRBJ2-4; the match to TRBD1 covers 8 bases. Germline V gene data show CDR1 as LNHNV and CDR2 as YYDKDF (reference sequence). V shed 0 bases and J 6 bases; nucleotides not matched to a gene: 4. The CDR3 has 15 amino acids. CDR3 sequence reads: CATSRDRGQVNIQYF. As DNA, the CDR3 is TGTGCCACCAGCAGAGACAGGGGGCAGGTAAACATTCAGTACTTC.